One sample yielded the 15 T cell receptor beta chains listed below, sequenced in a study of cytomegalovirus exposure and HLA in healthy donors. It was with 60 Vbeta and 13 Jbeta primers that the PCR ran. Here immunoSEQ multiplex PCR was the method, and the copy in TCRdb shows in-frame clones only, minus some. The sample lists some 150,000 clones, around three quarters occurring once. What was sequenced was PBMCs. These receptor sequences come from a man aged 40-55 years in good health and CMV-seropositive.

This sequence joins TRBV29-1 and TRBJ2-5, with unresolved D. CDR3 length: 11 residues. Trimming pared 2 bases from V and 5 bases from J, leaving 6 bases between. Germline-derived CDR1 and CDR2 are SQVTM and ANQGSEA. The CDR3 nucleotides are TGCAGCGTTGAAACAGCCGAGACCCAGTACTTC. The encoded protein is CSVETAETQYF.

The sample holds a few counts of this clone. V gene TRBV7-2 combines with J gene TRBJ1-1; D possibly corresponds to TRBD1 (5 bases). Per germline, CDR1 SGHTA and CDR2 FQGNSA. Trimming shortened V by 2 bases and J by 4 bases, and 8 bases separated the two germline ends. The CDR3 extends over 13 amino acids. The CDR3 coding sequence is TGTGCCAGCAGCTTACAGGGAATCACTGAAGCTTTCTTT. Translated: CASSLQGITEAFF.

This chain uses TRBV4-3 with TRBJ2-1; 8 bases match TRBD2. The CDR3 is 17 amino acids. CDR1 is LGHNA, CDR2 YSLEER, per germline. V lost 0 bases, J lost 4 bases, and 8 bases stayed unmatched. The CDR3 DNA is TGCGCCAGCAGCCAAGATGTAACGGGGGGGCCTTACAATGAGCAGTTCTTC. Its translation is CASSQDVTGGPYNEQFF.

This chain joins TRBV5-6 and TRBJ1-1; the match to TRBD1 covers 7 bases. The CDR3 is 14 residues long. With 2 bases clipped from V and 3 bases from J, the junction kept 4 bases outside the gene matches. From germline, CDR1 is SGHDT and CDR2 YYEEEE. The CDR3 loop is CASSLKQGYTEAFF. In DNA form, the CDR3 reads TGTGCCAGCAGCTTAAAACAGGGGTACACTGAAGCTTTCTTT.

The chain uses TRBV29-1 and TRBJ2-1; tentatively, D is TRBD1 (5 bases). The CDR3 is made up of 15 amino acids. CDR1 is SQVTM and CDR2 is ANQGSEA in the germline V gene. V was pared by 6 bases and J by 6 bases, with 21 bases between. The CDR3 DNA follows: TGCAGCGTGACCTCATCGGCAGGGTGGGGCAATGAGCAGTTCTTC. Its protein product is CSVTSSAGWGNEQFF.

The chain couples TRBV4-2 to TRBJ1-2; 8 bases match TRBD1. The ends lost 0 bases at V and 5 bases at J; junction bases unmatched: 8. This CDR3 has 16 amino acids. CDR1 and CDR2 (germline): LGHNA, YNFKEQ. The DNA for the CDR3 is TGTGCCAGCAGCCAAGATCTTACAGGGGGTTCGTATGGCTACACCTTC. Translated, it gives CASSQDLTGGSYGYTF.

The CDR3 DNA reads as TGTGCCAGCAGCCATCCCGGGACAGGGGTTGAGCAGTTCTTC. It codes for CASSHPGTGVEQFF. V and J are TRBV5-6 and TRBJ2-1, with 10 bases fitting TRBD1. CDR1 is SGHDT and CDR2 is YYEEEE in the germline V gene. The CDR3 is made up of 14 amino acids. With 4 bases clipped from V and 9 bases from J, the junction kept 7 bases outside the gene matches. Full variable domain (rest looked up from reference TRBV5-6 and TRBJ2-1): DAGVTQSPTHLIKTRGQQVTLRCSPKSGHDTVSWYQQALGQGPQFIFQYYEEEERQRGNFPDRFSGHQFPNYSSELNVNALLLGDSALYLCASSHPGTGVEQFFGPGTRLTVL.

This chain connects TRBV2 to TRBJ2-6; TRBD1 matches at 9 bases. CDR1 and CDR2 (germline): SNHLY, FYNNEI. Losses at the gene ends were 9 bases for V and 1 base for J; bases not matched to a gene: 7. The CDR3 is 16 residues long. CDR3: CARSGQGSSGANVLTF. As DNA, the CDR3 is TGTGCCAGATCGGGACAGGGCTCATCTGGGGCCAACGTCCTGACTTTC.

The chain combines TRBV28 with TRBJ2-6; D uncertain. Germline values: CDR1 MDHEN, CDR2 SYDVKM. V dropped 2 bases and J dropped 0 bases, with 5 bases sitting between them. The CDR3 runs 15 residues. This chain's CDR3 is CASSLQNSGANVLTF. The DNA for the CDR3 is TGTGCCAGCAGTTTACAAAACTCTGGGGCCAACGTCCTGACTTTC.

This clone was recorded a few times. This rearrangement joins TRBV19 to TRBJ2-7, with 10 positions matching TRBD1. The CDR3 length is 15 residues. V shed 6 bases, J shed 4 bases, and the junction held 9 bases outside the gene matches. In germline, CDR1 is LNHDA, CDR2 SQIVND (reference sequence). The CDR3 DNA reads as TGTGCCAGTAGAAACACCGGGACAGGGGAATACGAGCAGTACTTC. This codes for CASRNTGTGEYEQYF.

This clone was observed once. V usage is TRBV5-4 and J usage is TRBJ2-7; D call uncertain. From germline, CDR1 is SGHNT and CDR2 YYREEE (reference sequence). The CDR3 consists of 13 residues. Trimming cost V 2 bases and J 0 bases, with 6 bases left between them. The CDR3 protein is CASSFRDSYEQYF. CDR3 DNA sequence: TGTGCCAGCAGCTTTCGCGACTCCTACGAGCAGTACTTC. Combining the CDR3 with reference TRBV5-4 and TRBJ2-7 gives the whole variable domain ETGVTQSPTHLIKTRGQQVTLRCSSQSGHNTVSWYQQALGQGPQFIFQYYREEENGRGNFPPRFSGLQFPNYSSELNVNALELDDSALYLCASSFRDSYEQYFGPGTRLTVT.

The chain is built from TRBV6-4 and TRBJ2-2, with D maybe TRBD1 (6 bases). Germline lookup yields CDR1 MRHNA and CDR2 SNTAGT. This CDR3 spans 16 amino acids. V dropped 2 bases and J dropped 4 bases, with 14 bases sitting between them. Here the CDR3 reads CASSDQAGDLTGELFF. CDR3 DNA: TGTGCCAGCAGTGACCAGGCAGGGGACCTCACCGGGGAGCTGTTTTTT.

J is TRBJ1-1 and V is TRBV9; D gene ambiguous. This CDR3 region has 16 residues. Trimming shortened V by 4 bases and J by 0 bases, and 16 bases separated the two germline ends. The germline V gene encodes CDR1 SGDLS and CDR2 YYNGEE. CDR3 in DNA: TGTGCCAGCAGCCCCAGCTCGGCGGGGATGAACACTGAAGCTTTCTTT. This translates into CASSPSSAGMNTEAFF. The full variable domain, its missing parts supplied by reference TRBV9 and TRBJ1-1, is DSGVTQTPKHLITATGQRVTLRCSPRSGDLSVYWYQQSLDQGLQFLIQYYNGEERAKGNILERFSAQQFPDLHSELNLSSLELGDSALYFCASSPSSAGMNTEAFFGQGTRLTVV.

This clone was detected only a few times. This sequence joins TRBV18 and TRBJ2-1; 9 bases are a match to TRBD2. V gave up 2 bases and J gave up 7 bases; unmatched junction bases: 6. Germline CDR1 KGHSH, CDR2 LQKENI. The CDR3 is made up of 15 amino acids. CDR3 DNA: TGTGCCAGCTCACCAGGGCGGGGGGGCCAGAATGAGCAGTTCTTC. It encodes CASSPGRGGQNEQFF.

This chain uses TRBV12-5 with TRBJ2-1, with 7 bases fitting TRBD2. CDR3 length: 15 amino acids. The germline CDR1 and CDR2 sequences are LGHNT and FRNRAP. Trimming removed 6 bases from V and 2 bases from J; junction bases left unmatched: 7. CDR3 region: CASGTGTTPYNEQFF. Written as DNA, the CDR3 is TGTGCTAGTGGGACCGGGACTACCCCCTACAATGAGCAGTTCTTC.